The rows below give T cell receptor beta chains drawn from one sample of a study of blood T cell repertoires in COVID-19. TCRdb's copy holds only in-frame clones and misses some; the assay was immunoSEQ multiplex PCR. The sample shows about 140,000 clones, 84% of them seen only once. Sequencing input: PBMCs or T cells enriched from blood (not recorded which). The source of these receptors is a woman between 18 and 30 years old who had been exposed to COVID-19. Both conserved end residues are part of each CDR3. A D gene is named only where the DNA matches it firmly. Clone size is not always given. Where it is, it says once, few, many or a class for expanded clones.

DNA: TGTGCCAGCAGTGGCATCCGAGGGGGGGACACTGAAGCTTTCTTT
CDR3: CASSGIRGGDTEAFF
D: NA
J: TRBJ1-1
V: TRBV2
length: 15
size: NA

DNA: TGTGCCAGCACCCCCATGGGCAGGGGTAACGAGCAGTACTTC
CDR3: CASTPMGRGNEQYF
D: NA
J: TRBJ2-7
V: TRBV6-5
length: 14
size: NA

DNA: TGCAGTGCTAGTGATCAGGGAACTACCTCCCTCTACGAGCAGTACTTC
CDR3: CSASDQGTTSLYEQYF
D: NA
J: TRBJ2-7
V: TRBV20-1
length: 16
size: NA

DNA: TGTGCCAGTAGTATAGGGGCAGGGGGCTGGGAGACCCAGTACTTC
CDR3: CASSIGAGGWETQYF
D: TRBD1
J: TRBJ2-5
V: TRBV19
length: 15
size: NA

DNA: TGTGCCAGCAGTCCCGGGACTGGAAACACCATATATTTT
CDR3: CASSPGTGNTIYF
D: NA
J: TRBJ1-3
V: TRBV12-3/TRBV12-4
length: 13
size: NA

DNA: TGTGCCAGCAGCCAAGTGTCCGGGAGCGGGAGGAATGAGCAGTTCTTC
CDR3: CASSQVSGSGRNEQFF
D: TRBD2
J: TRBJ2-1
V: TRBV3-1/TRBV3-2
length: 16
size: NA

DNA: TGCGCCAGCAGCCAAGGAAGGATACTAACTAGCAATCAGCCCCAGCATTTT
CDR3: CASSQGRILTSNQPQHF
D: NA
J: TRBJ1-5
V: TRBV4-1
length: 17
size: NA

DNA: TGTGCCAGCCGACAGGGGAGTATCTACGAGCAGTACTTC
CDR3: CASRQGSIYEQYF
D: TRBD1
J: TRBJ2-7
V: TRBV27
length: 13
size: NA

DNA: TGTGCCAGCAGTTCCAGTGAGCAGTTCTTC
CDR3: CASSSSEQFF
D: NA
J: TRBJ2-1
V: TRBV2
length: 10
size: NA

DNA: TGCGCCAGCAGCTTGGGAGGGACAGAGGGAAACACCATATATTTT
CDR3: CASSLGGTEGNTIYF
D: TRBD1
J: TRBJ1-3
V: TRBV5-1
length: 15
size: once

DNA: TGCAGCGCCCGACCCGGGACAGGGAGGTACGAGCAGTACTTC
CDR3: CSARPGTGRYEQYF
D: TRBD1
J: TRBJ2-7
V: TRBV29-1
length: 14
size: NA

DNA: TGCGCCAGCAGTGAAGGGACAGGGGCTTCCGAGCAGTACTTC
CDR3: CASSEGTGASEQYF
D: TRBD1
J: TRBJ2-7
V: TRBV10-1
length: 14
size: once

DNA: TGTGCCAGCAGAGGACCGGGACTTCAGCCCCAGCATTTT
CDR3: CASRGPGLQPQHF
D: NA
J: TRBJ1-5
V: TRBV12-3/TRBV12-4
length: 13
size: NA

DNA: TGTGCCAGTAGTGGGACAGTAAACACCGGGGAGCTGTTTTTT
CDR3: CASSGTVNTGELFF
D: TRBD1
J: TRBJ2-2
V: TRBV19
length: 14
size: few

DNA: TGTGCCAGCTCACCAATGGAGGGGAACTCCTACAATGAGCAGTTCTTC
CDR3: CASSPMEGNSYNEQFF
D: NA
J: TRBJ2-1
V: TRBV18
length: 16
size: NA

DNA: TGTGCCAGCACCCGGGACAGGGGGCGCGGAAACACCATATATTTT
CDR3: CASTRDRGRGNTIYF
D: TRBD1
J: TRBJ1-3
V: TRBV2
length: 15
size: NA

DNA: TGTGCCAGTACCATTCGAACAGGGGGCTACGAGCAGTACTTC
CDR3: CASTIRTGGYEQYF
D: TRBD1
J: TRBJ2-7
V: TRBV19
length: 14
size: NA

DNA: TGTGCCAGCAGTCCCGGGACAGCCATCTCGCCGGAGACCCAGTACTTC
CDR3: CASSPGTAISPETQYF
D: TRBD1
J: TRBJ2-5
V: TRBV28
length: 16
size: NA

DNA: TGTGCCAGTAGTACGACACTGATCGGGGAGCTGTTTTTT
CDR3: CASSTTLIGELFF
D: NA
J: TRBJ2-2
V: TRBV19
length: 13
size: NA

DNA: TGTGCCAGCAGCGAGACAGGGATATCTGAAGCTTTCTTT
CDR3: CASSETGISEAFF
D: TRBD1
J: TRBJ1-1
V: TRBV9
length: 13
size: NA

DNA: TGTGCCTGGAGTAGAGGGACTAGCGGAGCCACCGGGGAGCTGTTTTTT
CDR3: CAWSRGTSGATGELFF
D: TRBD2
J: TRBJ2-2
V: TRBV30
length: 16
size: NA

DNA: TGTGCCAGCAGCCTCCGCGGGGGCCAAACCTATGGCTACACCTTC
CDR3: CASSLRGGQTYGYTF
D: NA
J: TRBJ1-2
V: TRBV7-9
length: 15
size: NA

DNA: TGTGCCAGCAGCCGGTGGGGAGACGGCTACACCTTC
CDR3: CASSRWGDGYTF
D: NA
J: TRBJ1-2
V: TRBV9
length: 12
size: NA

DNA: TGTGCCAGCAGACTAGCGGGGGAAGAGACCCAGTACTTC
CDR3: CASRLAGEETQYF
D: TRBD2
J: TRBJ2-5
V: TRBV27
length: 13
size: NA

DNA: TGTGCCAGCAGCTCCCCCGAAGGACCCCGGAGGAAGGTCAGGTACTTC
CDR3: CASSSPEGPRRKVRYF
D: NA
J: TRBJ2-4
V: TRBV7-9
length: 16
size: NA

DNA: TGTGCCATCAGTAAACGAGACAGGGATTCCTACGAGCAGTACTTC
CDR3: CAISKRDRDSYEQYF
D: TRBD1
J: TRBJ2-7
V: TRBV10-3
length: 15
size: NA

DNA: TGTGCCAGCAGCTTGCCTCTAGCGGACACTGAAGCTTTCTTT
CDR3: CASSLPLADTEAFF
D: NA
J: TRBJ1-1
V: TRBV5-4
length: 14
size: NA

DNA: TGTGCCAGCAGTCCCAGCGGAGCCCGCACAGATACGCAGTATTTT
CDR3: CASSPSGARTDTQYF
D: NA
J: TRBJ2-3
V: TRBV6-2/TRBV6-3
length: 15
size: NA

DNA: TGTGCCAGCTCACCCTTTCCTCCGGGAAGCGGGAGCAAATCCTACGAGCAGTACTTC
CDR3: CASSPFPPGSGSKSYEQYF
D: TRBD2
J: TRBJ2-7
V: TRBV18
length: 19
size: once

DNA: TGTGCCACCAGCGGGAGGCGATCGGGTAGTAGGATTCGGGAAAAACTGTTTTTT
CDR3: CATSGRRSGSRIREKLFF
D: NA
J: TRBJ1-4
V: TRBV15
length: 18
size: NA

DNA: TGTGCCAGCACAGGGACAGATTTCTATGGCTACACCTTC
CDR3: CASTGTDFYGYTF
D: TRBD1
J: TRBJ1-2
V: TRBV19
length: 13
size: NA

DNA: TGTGCCAGCAGTGAATTAGCGGGAAGGGGAGAGACCCAGTACTTC
CDR3: CASSELAGRGETQYF
D: TRBD2
J: TRBJ2-5
V: TRBV2
length: 15
size: NA

DNA: TGTGCCCGAGTCGGGGGAGATTCACCCCTCCACTTT
CDR3: CARVGGDSPLHF
D: NA
J: TRBJ1-6
V: TRBV27
length: 12
size: NA

DNA: TGTGCCAGTAGCCGGGACAGGGAATACGAGCAGTACTTC
CDR3: CASSRDREYEQYF
D: TRBD1
J: TRBJ2-7
V: TRBV19
length: 13
size: once

DNA: TGTGCCAGCAGCCAAGGTTCAGGGGACAATCAGCCCCAGCATTTT
CDR3: CASSQGSGDNQPQHF
D: NA
J: TRBJ1-5
V: TRBV3-1/TRBV3-2
length: 15
size: NA

DNA: TGTGCCAGCAGTTACCTCAAACCTCCCGGCGAGCAGTACTTC
CDR3: CASSYLKPPGEQYF
D: NA
J: TRBJ2-7
V: TRBV6-2/TRBV6-3
length: 14
size: NA

DNA: TGTGCCAGCAGCCCGAGGGACTGGAAGTTGGGCTATGGCTACACCTTC
CDR3: CASSPRDWKLGYGYTF
D: NA
J: TRBJ1-2
V: TRBV5-6
length: 16
size: few

DNA: TGCAGTGCCGAACAGGGGTGGGTAGCTTTCTTT
CDR3: CSAEQGWVAFF
D: TRBD1
J: TRBJ1-1
V: TRBV20-1
length: 11
size: NA

DNA: TGTGCCAGCAGTGAATTTGGCGGCCCCCTCAACGAGCAGTACTTC
CDR3: CASSEFGGPLNEQYF
D: NA
J: TRBJ2-7
V: TRBV2
length: 15
size: NA

DNA: TGTGCCAGTAGTATAACGGAGACCTACGAGCAGTACTTC
CDR3: CASSITETYEQYF
D: NA
J: TRBJ2-7
V: TRBV19
length: 13
size: NA

DNA: TGTGCCAGCAGTATAGAGCTCCTTAACTATGGCTACACCTTC
CDR3: CASSIELLNYGYTF
D: NA
J: TRBJ1-2
V: TRBV6-2/TRBV6-3
length: 14
size: NA

DNA: TGTGCCAGCAGTTTATCCCAGCGGGAGCCGGCGGATACGCAGTATTTT
CDR3: CASSLSQREPADTQYF
D: TRBD2
J: TRBJ2-3
V: TRBV27
length: 16
size: NA

DNA: TGTGCCAGCAGCCAAGTAAATACGGGAGGGCCTACAGATACGCAGTATTTT
CDR3: CASSQVNTGGPTDTQYF
D: TRBD2
J: TRBJ2-3
V: TRBV4-2
length: 17
size: NA

DNA: TGTGCCAGCAGCCCACGGGACTACCAAGAGACCCAGTACTTC
CDR3: CASSPRDYQETQYF
D: NA
J: TRBJ2-5
V: TRBV4-2
length: 14
size: NA

DNA: TGTGCCAGCAGCCTCGGGATCCAAGAGACCCAGTACTTC
CDR3: CASSLGIQETQYF
D: NA
J: TRBJ2-5
V: TRBV12-3/TRBV12-4
length: 13
size: NA

DNA: TGCGCCAGCAGCTTGGTAGGAGGGCCCTACAATGAGCAGTTCTTC
CDR3: CASSLVGGPYNEQFF
D: NA
J: TRBJ2-1
V: TRBV5-1
length: 15
size: NA

DNA: TGCGCCAGCAGCCCCCTGACAGGGAAATACGAGCAGTACTTC
CDR3: CASSPLTGKYEQYF
D: TRBD1
J: TRBJ2-7
V: TRBV4-1
length: 14
size: NA

DNA: TGTGCCAGCAGTTACGTTAGGACAGGGGGAAGTTATGGCTACACCTTC
CDR3: CASSYVRTGGSYGYTF
D: TRBD1
J: TRBJ1-2
V: TRBV6-5
length: 16
size: NA

DNA: TGCAGCGTTAGGGAGGGATTAAATCAGCCCCAGCATTTT
CDR3: CSVREGLNQPQHF
D: NA
J: TRBJ1-5
V: TRBV29-1
length: 13
size: few

DNA: TGTGCCAGCAGCCATAGGGGAGGGGAGACCCAGTACTTC
CDR3: CASSHRGGETQYF
D: TRBD2
J: TRBJ2-5
V: TRBV3-1/TRBV3-2
length: 13
size: NA

DNA: TGTGCCAGCAGCGACAGGGGAGGCTATAATTCACCCCTCCACTTT
CDR3: CASSDRGGYNSPLHF
D: TRBD1
J: TRBJ1-6
V: TRBV5-6
length: 15
size: NA

DNA: TGTGCCAGCAGGGGACAGGTTGGTCGAAGGGGGAACACCGGGGAGCTGTTTTTT
CDR3: CASRGQVGRRGNTGELFF
D: TRBD1
J: TRBJ2-2
V: TRBV28
length: 18
size: NA

DNA: TGTGCCAGCAGTGGAACAGGGGGCGTCGACTATGGCTACACCTTC
CDR3: CASSGTGGVDYGYTF
D: TRBD1
J: TRBJ1-2
V: TRBV28
length: 15
size: NA